A selection of T cell receptor beta chains follows, all from one sample in a study of identical twins. TCRdb reanalysed the 5' RACE reads using MiXCR and keeps one entry per CDR3 protein. Of around 450,000 distinct CDR3 sequences listed, approximately 15% are singletons. The same data also went into a second study, on yellow fever vaccine responses in identical twins.

The source material was CD4+ T cells sorted from blood. The receptors originated from a young woman in good health. Both conserved end residues are part of each CDR3. D genes are given only for firm matches. Expanded clones are given a class, and other clones once, few, many or no size at all.

v_gene	abundance	d_gene	j_gene	CDR3nt	CDR3aa
TRBV5-1	few	NA	TRBJ1-5	TGCGCCAGCAGCCCTGGTGAGGGAGCTGGCAATCAGCCCCAGCATTTT	CASSPGEGAGNQPQHF
TRBV29-1	few	NA	TRBJ2-7	TGCAGCGCCCTTGCCCCCGGACTGGGGGCCTACGAGCAGTACTTC	CSALAPGLGAYEQYF
TRBV7-9	NA	NA	TRBJ2-5	TGTGCCAGCAGCTTGATAAGGGGTTTAGAGACCCAGTACTTC	CASSLIRGLETQYF
TRBV3-1	few	TRBD2	TRBJ2-7	TGTGCCAGCAGCCAGCGGGGGGGGGCCTACGAGCAGTACTTC	CASSQRGGAYEQYF
TRBV15	few	NA	TRBJ2-1	TGTGCCACCAGCAGAGGTCCGGCACCCGACAATGAGCAGTTCTTC	CATSRGPAPDNEQFF
TRBV10-3	few	NA	TRBJ1-2	TGTGCCATCAGCTTCGACGGGATGAGTGGCTACACCTTC	CAISFDGMSGYTF
TRBV9	few	TRBD2	TRBJ2-3	TGTGCCAGCAGCGTAGCTGGCGGGGGGCGCACAGATACGCAGTATTTT	CASSVAGGGRTDTQYF
TRBV14	few	TRBD2	TRBJ2-3	TGTGCCAGCAGCCAAGTTGCGGGAGGGCTTACGCAGTATTTT	CASSQVAGGLTQYF
TRBV3-1	NA	TRBD1	TRBJ2-6	TGTGCCAGCAGCCAGCCGGGACAGGGAAACGGGGCCAACGTCCTGACTTTC	CASSQPGQGNGANVLTF
TRBV12-5	NA	NA	TRBJ2-1	TGTGCTAGTGGTTCTGGCAGGGAATGGACCTACAATGAGCAGTTCTTC	CASGSGREWTYNEQFF
TRBV11-2	NA	TRBD2	TRBJ2-3	TGTGCCAGCAGCCGGGCGGGTACGGGAGGGACAGATACGCAGTATTTT	CASSRAGTGGTDTQYF
TRBV20-1	few	TRBD1	TRBJ2-1	TGCAGTGCTAGGAGGGACAGGGGAAATACTGAGCAGTTCTTC	CSARRDRGNTEQFF
TRBV7-2	few	NA	TRBJ2-3	TGTGCCAGCAGCTTGGGGGAAAGCACAGATACGCAGTATTTT	CASSLGESTDTQYF
TRBV6-5	NA	TRBD2	TRBJ2-3	TGTGCCAGCAGTTACGGTAGCGGGGGCACAGATACGCAGTATTTT	CASSYGSGGTDTQYF
TRBV7-6	once	NA	TRBJ2-3	TGTGCCAGCAGCTCGTCAGGACTAACTAGCACAGATACGCAGTATTTT	CASSSSGLTSTDTQYF
TRBV18	few	TRBD2	TRBJ2-1	TGTGCCAGCTCAGACCTAGCGGGGGTCGCTAGCAATGAGCAGTTCTTC	CASSDLAGVASNEQFF
TRBV7-2	once	NA	TRBJ2-5	TGTGCCAGCAGCCTGCTGGGGCCGGCTGCGACCCAGTACTTC	CASSLLGPAATQYF
TRBV27	NA	TRBD2	TRBJ2-2	TGTGCCAGCAGTCTCCACAGGGCCGGGGGGGGCGGGGAGCTGTTTTTT	CASSLHRAGGGGELFF
TRBV15	few	TRBD1	TRBJ1-3	TGTGCCACCGGTTACAGGGGAAGCTCTGGAAACACCATATATTTT	CATGYRGSSGNTIYF
TRBV5-5	NA	NA	TRBJ1-5	TGTGCCAGCAGCTTGGGTGTCAATCAGCCCCAGCATTTT	CASSLGVNQPQHF
TRBV28	many	TRBD1	TRBJ2-7	TGTGCCAGCAGTCCCCTAAGACAGGGAACCTACGAGCAGTACTTC	CASSPLRQGTYEQYF
TRBV7-2	NA	TRBD1	TRBJ2-3	TGTGCCAGCAGCCGCAACGGACAGGGGGCAGCAGATACGCAGTATTTT	CASSRNGQGAADTQYF
TRBV19	NA	NA	TRBJ1-1	TGTGCCACCCTCCGGGGGCGAGGCACTGAAGCTTTCTTT	CATLRGRGTEAFF
TRBV27	few	NA	TRBJ2-7	TGTGCCAGCAGTTTAGAGCGGACGGGTCTTGGGTACGAGCAGTACTTC	CASSLERTGLGYEQYF
TRBV6-2/TRBV6-3	few	TRBD2	TRBJ2-1	TGTGCCAGCAAGGGGTTTGGCGGGAGTGGCCACAATGAGCAGTTCTTC	CASKGFGGSGHNEQFF
TRBV20-1	NA	TRBD2	TRBJ2-7	TGCAGTGCCAAACATTCTAGCGGGTTCTACGAGCAGTACTTC	CSAKHSSGFYEQYF
TRBV5-5	few	NA	TRBJ1-3	TGTGCCAGCAGCGGCCAGCACTCTGGAAACACCATATATTTT	CASSGQHSGNTIYF
TRBV6-2/TRBV6-3	few	NA	TRBJ2-1	TGTGCCAGCAAACCCACAGGTCCAGGGCAGTTCTTC	CASKPTGPGQFF
TRBV11-3	NA	NA	TRBJ2-1	TGTGCCAGCAGCTTAGGGGCTTCAGCCTTTGACAATGAGCAGTTCTTC	CASSLGASAFDNEQFF
TRBV10-3	NA	TRBD2	TRBJ2-2	TGTGCCATCAGCCACCGACTAGCGGGCGACACCGGGGAGCTGTTTTTT	CAISHRLAGDTGELFF
TRBV10-2	few	NA	TRBJ2-1	TGCGCCACCAGCCAAGGGACAAGCTACAATGAGCAGTTCTTC	CATSQGTSYNEQFF
TRBV6-1	many	NA	TRBJ2-1	TGTGCCAGCATCTTTCCCCGTGTTGCGAGCTCCTACAATGAGCAGTTCTTC	CASIFPRVASSYNEQFF
TRBV20-1	few	TRBD2	TRBJ2-3	TGCAGTGCTCCTAGCGGCTCTAGCACAGATACGCAGTATTTT	CSAPSGSSTDTQYF
TRBV9	NA	TRBD2	TRBJ2-1	TGTGCCAGCAGCGTAGACGGGGGGGCCTACAATGAGCAGTTCTTC	CASSVDGGAYNEQFF
TRBV12-3/TRBV12-4	NA	NA	TRBJ2-7	TGTGCCAGCACCTTGGGACAATTCGGCACCTACGAGCAGTACTTC	CASTLGQFGTYEQYF
TRBV4-3	few	NA	TRBJ2-4	TGCGCCAGCAGCCTAGGTACAATTCAGTACTTC	CASSLGTIQYF
TRBV3-1	NA	TRBD2	TRBJ2-2	TGTGCCAGCAGCCCGGGACTAGCGGGGGTCACCGGGGAGCTGTTTTTT	CASSPGLAGVTGELFF
TRBV11-1	few	NA	TRBJ2-2	TGTGCCAGCAGAACGACCGGGACCCACACCGGGGAGCTGTTTTTT	CASRTTGTHTGELFF
TRBV6-2/TRBV6-3	many	TRBD1	TRBJ1-2	TGTGCCAGCAGTCTGGGACAGCGGATGGTTCTTTATGGCTACACCTTC	CASSLGQRMVLYGYTF
TRBV20-1	NA	TRBD1	TRBJ1-5	TGCAGTGCTAGGGTCAGGGGCAGGGGGTATCAGCCCCAGCATTTT	CSARVRGRGYQPQHF
TRBV28	NA	TRBD1	TRBJ2-3	TGTGCCAGCAGTCCTTGGACAGGCGCAAGCACAGATACGCAGTATTTT	CASSPWTGASTDTQYF
TRBV5-1	few	NA	TRBJ2-7	TGCGCCAGCAGCTTGAGTTCGGACCGCTACGAGCAGTACTTC	CASSLSSDRYEQYF
TRBV4-1	NA	NA	TRBJ1-5	TGCGCCAGCAGCCAAGATATGGAGGGGTTAGTCTTTAGGAATCAGCCCCAGCATTTT	CASSQDMEGLVFRNQPQHF
TRBV27	NA	NA	TRBJ2-1	TGTGCCAGCAGTTTAGAGAGGGGGGGGATGGAGCAGTTCTTC	CASSLERGGMEQFF
TRBV6-1	once	NA	TRBJ2-7	TGTGCCAGCTTACCAACGGCTAGCGCCACCTACGAGCAGTACTTC	CASLPTASATYEQYF
TRBV11-2	NA	NA	TRBJ1-5	TGTGCCAGCAGCTTAGTCGCGTCTCAGCCCCAGCATTTT	CASSLVASQPQHF